The T cell receptor (beta chain) described here comes from a study of blood T cell repertoires in COVID-19. Study information: Spain, Italy and the United States supplied samples that represented acute and convalescent COVID-19. Sources were T cells, B-cell-depleted T cells, or PBMCs; the material itself was cDNA or gDNA.

Per the original methods: Amplification of reference gene primers provided the estimated nucleated cell counts. Using immunoSEQ multiplex PCR, the repertoire was profiled, and TCRdb retains in-frame clones only, with some absent. That table supplies the V and J calls and clone size; D and trimming were determined from the DNA. The sample includes approximately 140,000 clones, about 90% seen only once; the top ten take about 4%. The CDR3 totals 15 residues. The V gene lost 5 bases and the J gene lost 4 bases, with 15 bases spanning the gap. CDR1 SGHAT and CDR2 FQNNGV come from the germline V gene. This TCR came from a woman aged 60-70 years with active or convalescent COVID-19. The rearrangement links TRBV11-2 to TRBJ1-3, with D uncertain. Sequenced sample: peripheral blood. The CDR3 region is CASSPRARRGNTIYF. DNA of the CDR3: TGTGCCAGCAGCCCAAGGGCCCGGAGGGGAAACACCATATATTTT.